Sequencing of this TCR beta chain was carried out in a study of spatial heterogeneity in lung cancer. The time point here: sample taken at primary tumor resection. Without sorting, whole RNA was sequenced from tumor, nontumor lung or frozen PBMC. TCRdb ran MiXCR on the 5' RACE reads and lists one entry per CDR3 protein. Seen here are some 80,000 distinct CDR3 sequences, around 7.3% observed once, and the top ten hold 6% to 7%. This clonotype was seen repeatedly, ten times or more. CDR3 length equals 16 residues. CDR1 SGHTA and CDR2 FQGNSA come from the germline V gene. The V and J ends lost 3 bases and 2 bases, in that order; junction bases with no gene match: 5.

This sequence originates from a male donor with early-stage non-small cell lung cancer. The source material was PBMCs, sampled at surgery. This chain joins TRBV7-2 and TRBJ2-1; TRBD2 agrees at 9 bases. CDR3 nucleotides: TGTGCCAGCAGCTTCTCCAGCGGGAGGCCCTACAATGAGCAGTTCTTC. Translation: CASSFSSGRPYNEQFF.